The sequence of this T cell receptor (beta chain) was determined in a study of blood T cell repertoires in COVID-19. Repertoires were generated with immunoSEQ multiplex PCR, while TCRdb's copy carries only in-frame clones and drops some. The sample lists about 320,000 clones; roughly 85% were seen once. Trimming stripped 4 bases from V and 2 bases from J, with 11 bases between. CDR1 and CDR2 from the germline V gene are LNHDA and SQIVND (reference sequence). CDR3 length: 14 amino acids. The TCR originated in a human donor in a cohort sampled during active COVID-19. Material: peripheral blood. The chain recombines TRBV19 with TRBJ1-2, with D unclear. The CDR3 DNA is TGTGCCAGTAGTAGGTGGAGAGACAACTATGGCTACACCTTC. It encodes CASSRWRDNYGYTF.